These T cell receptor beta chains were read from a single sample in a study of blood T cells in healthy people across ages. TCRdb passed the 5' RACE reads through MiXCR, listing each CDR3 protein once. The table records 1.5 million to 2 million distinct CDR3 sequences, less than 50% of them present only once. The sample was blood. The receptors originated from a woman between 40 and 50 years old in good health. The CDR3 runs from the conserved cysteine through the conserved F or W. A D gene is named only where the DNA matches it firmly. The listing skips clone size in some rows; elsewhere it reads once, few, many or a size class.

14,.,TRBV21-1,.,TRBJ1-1,TGTGCCAGCAGCTGCAGGGGGCTGAACACTGAAGCTTTCTTT,CASSCRGLNTEAFF
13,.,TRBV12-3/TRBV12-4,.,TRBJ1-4,TGTGCCAGCCGAAAACGGGCCCCAGAAAAACTGTTTTTT,CASRKRAPEKLFF
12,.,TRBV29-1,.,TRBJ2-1,TGCAGCAGAGGGAGCTCCTACAATGAGCAGTTCTTC,CSRGSSYNEQFF
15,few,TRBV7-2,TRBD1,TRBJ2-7,TGTGCCAGCAGCTTAGGGGGACAGGGGGCGAGCGAGCAGTACTTC,CASSLGGQGASEQYF
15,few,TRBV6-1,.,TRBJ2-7,TGTGCCAGCATCCCCCGGGACCAGGACTCCTACGAGCAGTACTTC,CASIPRDQDSYEQYF
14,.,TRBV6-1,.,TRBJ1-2,TGTGCCAGCAGTGAAGCGCTACAGGGCCCGGGCTACACCTTC,CASSEALQGPGYTF
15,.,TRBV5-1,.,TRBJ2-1,TGCGCCAGCAGCTTGGATGGCAGCTACTACAATGAGCAGTTCTTC,CASSLDGSYYNEQFF
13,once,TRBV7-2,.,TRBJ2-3,TGTGCCAGCGGCCGGGACTTAACAGATACGCAGTATTTT,CASGRDLTDTQYF
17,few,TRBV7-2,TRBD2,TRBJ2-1,TGTGCCAGCAGCCTCAGCGGGGGCGGGAGGTCCTACAATGAGCAGTTCTTC,CASSLSGGGRSYNEQFF
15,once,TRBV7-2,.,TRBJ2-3,TGTGCCAGCAGCTTAGCACGAGGCTGGACAGATACGCAGTATTTT,CASSLARGWTDTQYF
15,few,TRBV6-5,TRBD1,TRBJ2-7,TGTGCCAGCAGGCAGACAGGGGGAAGCTCCTACGAGCAGTACTTC,CASRQTGGSSYEQYF
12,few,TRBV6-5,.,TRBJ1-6,TGTGCCAGCAGTTTAACAGCGGCACCCCTCCACTTT,CASSLTAAPLHF